This T cell receptor (beta chain) was recovered during a study of cytomegalovirus exposure and HLA in healthy donors. Using immunoSEQ multiplex PCR, the repertoire was profiled, and TCRdb retains in-frame clones only, with some absent. The data contain fewer than 250,000 clones, 86% of them singletons. Trimming cost V 3 bases and J 3 bases, with 12 bases left between them. The CDR3 spans 13 residues. The germline V gene has CDR1 GTSNPN and CDR2 SVGIG (reference sequence). The origin of this receptor is a woman under 30 in good health and CMV-seronegative. The chain links TRBV30 to TRBJ2-7, with D perhaps matching TRBD1 (7 bases). The material sequenced was PBMCs. The CDR3 here is CAWSGGQLYEQYF. In DNA form, the CDR3 reads TGTGCCTGGAGCGGGGGACAGCTCTACGAGCAGTACTTC. Variable domain in full (rest from reference TRBV30 and TRBJ2-7): SQTIHQWPATLVQPVGSPLSLECTVEGTSNPNLYWYRQAAGRGLQLLFYSVGIGQISSEVPQNLSASRPQDRQFILSSKKLLLSDSGFYLCAWSGGQLYEQYFGPGTRLTVT.